The 2 T cell receptor beta chains below all came from one sample that was sequenced in a study of T cells after yellow fever vaccination. MiXCR, run by TCRdb on the 5' RACE reads, gives a single entry per CDR3 protein. The repertoire includes some 350,000 distinct CDR3 sequences, approximately 4% of them detected once, and around 25% sits in the top ten. The material sequenced was PBMCs, taken 5 days after the yellow fever booster vaccination. The receptors come from a man between 18 and 29 years old who received the YFV17D yellow fever vaccine.

This clonotype has just a few counts. The V gene is TRBV27, the J gene TRBJ2-7, with 7 bases lining up with TRBD1. The CDR3 extends over 16 amino acids. The junction had 9 bases not matched to a gene; V was cut back by 3 bases and J by 1 base. CDR1 and CDR2 (germline): MNHEY, SMNVEV (reference sequence). Here the CDR3 reads CASSFTGTAISYEQYF. CDR3 bases: TGTGCCAGCAGTTTTACCGGGACAGCAATATCCTACGAGCAGTACTTC.

The chain joins TRBV5-1 to TRBJ1-4, with D possibly being TRBD1 (5 bases). This CDR3 is built from 14 residues. The V end was cut by 3 bases, the J end by 6 bases, with 12 bases between. In germline, CDR1 is SGHRS, CDR2 YFSETQ. The CDR3 region has the DNA TGCGCCAGCAGCTGGGGGTCGGGCGATGAAAAACTGTTTTTT. Translating gives CASSWGSGDEKLFF.